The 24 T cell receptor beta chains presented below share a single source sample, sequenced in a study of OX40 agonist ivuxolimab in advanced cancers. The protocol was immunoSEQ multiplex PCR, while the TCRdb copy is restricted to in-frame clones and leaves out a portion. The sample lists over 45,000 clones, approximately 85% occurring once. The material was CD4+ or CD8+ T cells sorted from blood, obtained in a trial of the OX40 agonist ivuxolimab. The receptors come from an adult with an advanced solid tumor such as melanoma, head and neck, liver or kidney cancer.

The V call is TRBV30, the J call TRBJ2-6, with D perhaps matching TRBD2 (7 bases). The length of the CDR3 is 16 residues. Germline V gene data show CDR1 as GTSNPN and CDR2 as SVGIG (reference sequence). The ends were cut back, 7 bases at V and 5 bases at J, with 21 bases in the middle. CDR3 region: CALLGGASARANVLTF. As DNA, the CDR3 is TGTGCCTTACTGGGGGGGGCGTCAGCGAGGGCCAACGTCCTGACTTTC.

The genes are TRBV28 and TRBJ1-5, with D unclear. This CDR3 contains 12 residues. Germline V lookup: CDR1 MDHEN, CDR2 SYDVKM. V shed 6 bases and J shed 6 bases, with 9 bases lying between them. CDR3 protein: CASRRPGQPQHF. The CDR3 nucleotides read TGTGCCAGCAGACGTCCGGGTCAGCCCCAGCATTTT. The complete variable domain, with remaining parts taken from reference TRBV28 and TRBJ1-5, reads DVKVTQSSRYLVKRTGEKVFLECVQDMDHENMFWYRQDPGLGLRLIYFSYDVKMKEKGDIPEGYSVSREKKERFSLILESASTNQTSMYLCASRRPGQPQHFGDGTRLSIL.

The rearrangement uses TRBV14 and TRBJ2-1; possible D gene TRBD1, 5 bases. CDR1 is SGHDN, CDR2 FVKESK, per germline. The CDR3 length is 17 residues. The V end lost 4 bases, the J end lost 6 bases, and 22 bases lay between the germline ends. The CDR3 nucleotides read TGTGCCAGCAGCCCCGCCACCAGGGTATGGGGTGGCAATGAGCAGTTCTTC. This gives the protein CASSPATRVWGGNEQFF.

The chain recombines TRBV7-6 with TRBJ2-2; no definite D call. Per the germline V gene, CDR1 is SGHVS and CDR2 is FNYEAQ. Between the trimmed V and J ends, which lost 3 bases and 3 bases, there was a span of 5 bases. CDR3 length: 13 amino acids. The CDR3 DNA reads TGTGCCAGCAGCTTCACCGACACCGGGGAGCTGTTTTTT. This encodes CASSFTDTGELFF.

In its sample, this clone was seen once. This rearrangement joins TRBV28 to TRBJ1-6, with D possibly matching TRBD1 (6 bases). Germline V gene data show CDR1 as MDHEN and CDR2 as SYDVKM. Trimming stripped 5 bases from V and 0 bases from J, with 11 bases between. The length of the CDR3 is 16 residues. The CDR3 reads CASSATGRSYNSPLHF. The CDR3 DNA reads TGTGCCAGCAGTGCGACAGGACGCTCCTATAATTCACCCCTCCACTTT. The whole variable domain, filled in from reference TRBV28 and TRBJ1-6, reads DVKVTQSSRYLVKRTGEKVFLECVQDMDHENMFWYRQDPGLGLRLIYFSYDVKMKEKGDIPEGYSVSREKKERFSLILESASTNQTSMYLCASSATGRSYNSPLHFGNGTRLTVT.

The CDR3 is CASSSGGGGEAFF. In DNA form, the CDR3 reads TGTGCCAGCAGTTCCGGGGGAGGAGGTGAAGCTTTCTTT. The rearrangement joins TRBV28 to TRBJ1-1, with D maybe TRBD1 (5 bases). Between the trimmed V and J ends, which lost 4 bases and 7 bases, there was a span of 13 bases. This CDR3 contains 13 residues. Germline CDR1 reads MDHEN; CDR2 reads SYDVKM.

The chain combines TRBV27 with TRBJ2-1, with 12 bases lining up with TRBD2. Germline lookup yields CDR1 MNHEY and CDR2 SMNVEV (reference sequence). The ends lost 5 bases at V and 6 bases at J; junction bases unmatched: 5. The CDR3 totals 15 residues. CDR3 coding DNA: TGTGCCAGCAGTCTACTGGGACTAGCGGGCAATGAGCAGTTCTTC. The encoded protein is CASSLLGLAGNEQFF.

The CDR3 loop reads CATARGDGYTF. CDR3 DNA: TGTGCCACCGCTCGGGGGGATGGCTACACCTTC. The rearrangement links TRBV6-5 to TRBJ1-2; TRBD1 might be the D (5 bases). Germline CDR1 is MNHEY and CDR2 is SVGAGI. This CDR3 is 11 amino acids long. The V gene lost 10 bases and the J gene lost 6 bases, with 12 bases spanning the gap.

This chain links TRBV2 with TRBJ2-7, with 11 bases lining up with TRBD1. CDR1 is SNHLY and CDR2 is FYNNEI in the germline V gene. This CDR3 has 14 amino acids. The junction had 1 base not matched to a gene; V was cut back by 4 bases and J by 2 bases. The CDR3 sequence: CASSADRGPYEQYF. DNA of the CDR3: TGTGCCAGCAGTGCGGACAGGGGGCCCTACGAGCAGTACTTC.

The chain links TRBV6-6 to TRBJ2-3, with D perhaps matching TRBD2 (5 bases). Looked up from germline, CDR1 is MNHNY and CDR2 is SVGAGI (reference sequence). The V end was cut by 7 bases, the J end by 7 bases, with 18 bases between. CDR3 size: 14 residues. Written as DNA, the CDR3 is TGTGCCAGCACTAGGGAAGGTAGCGCTTATACGCAGTATTTT. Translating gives CASTREGSAYTQYF.

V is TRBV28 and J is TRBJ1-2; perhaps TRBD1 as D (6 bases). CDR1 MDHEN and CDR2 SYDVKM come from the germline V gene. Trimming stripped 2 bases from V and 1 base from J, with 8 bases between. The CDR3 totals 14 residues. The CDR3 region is CASSLRGINYGYTF. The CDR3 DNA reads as TGTGCCAGCAGTTTAAGGGGGATTAACTATGGCTACACCTTC.

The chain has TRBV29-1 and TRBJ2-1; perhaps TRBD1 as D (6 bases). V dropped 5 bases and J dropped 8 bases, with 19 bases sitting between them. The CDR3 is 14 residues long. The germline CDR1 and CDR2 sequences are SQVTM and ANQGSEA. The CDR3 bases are TGCAGCGTTTGGGAACATGGGGGCCGGGATGAGCAGTTCTTC. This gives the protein CSVWEHGGRDEQFF.

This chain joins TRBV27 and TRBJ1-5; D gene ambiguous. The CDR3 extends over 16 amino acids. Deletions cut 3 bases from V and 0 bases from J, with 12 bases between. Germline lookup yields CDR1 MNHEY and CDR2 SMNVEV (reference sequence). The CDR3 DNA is TGTGCCAGCAGTTTCCCCGTGACCTATAGCAATCAGCCCCAGCATTTT. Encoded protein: CASSFPVTYSNQPQHF.

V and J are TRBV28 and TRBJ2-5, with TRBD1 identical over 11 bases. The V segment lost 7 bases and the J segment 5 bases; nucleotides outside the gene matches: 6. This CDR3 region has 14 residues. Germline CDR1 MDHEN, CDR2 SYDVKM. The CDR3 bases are TGTGCCAGCATCTACGGACAGGGGGCTGAGACCCAGTACTTC. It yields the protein CASIYGQGAETQYF.

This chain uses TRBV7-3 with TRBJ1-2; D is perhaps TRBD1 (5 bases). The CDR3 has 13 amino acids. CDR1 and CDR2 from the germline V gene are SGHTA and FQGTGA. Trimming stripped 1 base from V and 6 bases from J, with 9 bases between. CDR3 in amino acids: CASSLSRADGYTF. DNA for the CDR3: TGTGCCAGCAGCTTAAGCAGGGCGGATGGCTACACCTTC.

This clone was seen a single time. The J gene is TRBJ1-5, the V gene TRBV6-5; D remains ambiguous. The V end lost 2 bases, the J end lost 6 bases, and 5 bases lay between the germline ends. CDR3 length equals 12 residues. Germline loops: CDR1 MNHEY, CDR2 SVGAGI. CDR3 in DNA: TGTGCCAGCAGTTACCCACTTCAGCCCCAGCATTTT. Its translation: CASSYPLQPQHF.

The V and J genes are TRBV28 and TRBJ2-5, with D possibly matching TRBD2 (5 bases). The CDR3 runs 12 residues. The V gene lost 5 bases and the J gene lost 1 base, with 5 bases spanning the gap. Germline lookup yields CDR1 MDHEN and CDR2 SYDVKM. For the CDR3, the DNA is TGTGCCAGCAGTCGGGGCCAAGAGACCCAGTACTTC. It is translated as CASSRGQETQYF.

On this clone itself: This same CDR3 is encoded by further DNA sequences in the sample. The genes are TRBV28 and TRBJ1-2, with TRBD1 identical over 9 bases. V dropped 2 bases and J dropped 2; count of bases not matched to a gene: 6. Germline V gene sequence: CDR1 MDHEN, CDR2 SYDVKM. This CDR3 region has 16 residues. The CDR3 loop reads CASSLSGTGGNYGYTF. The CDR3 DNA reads TGTGCCAGCAGTTTAAGTGGAACAGGGGGCAACTATGGCTACACCTTC.

This chain's CDR3 is CASSAGQIVNTEAFF. DNA for the CDR3: TGCGCCAGCAGCGCCGGACAGATCGTGAACACTGAAGCTTTCTTT. V usage is TRBV5-1 and J usage is TRBJ1-1; weak D call: TRBD1 (6 bases). Trimming stripped 4 bases from V and 0 bases from J, with 13 bases between. The CDR3 is 15 residues long. Germline CDR1 is SGHRS and CDR2 is YFSETQ.

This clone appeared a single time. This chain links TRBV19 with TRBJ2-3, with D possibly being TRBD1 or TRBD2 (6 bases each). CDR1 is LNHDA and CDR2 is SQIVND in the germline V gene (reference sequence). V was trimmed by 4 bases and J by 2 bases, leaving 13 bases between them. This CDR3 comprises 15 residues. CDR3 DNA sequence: TGTGCCAGTAGTACCACAGGGAGGAACACAGATACGCAGTATTTT. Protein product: CASSTTGRNTDTQYF.

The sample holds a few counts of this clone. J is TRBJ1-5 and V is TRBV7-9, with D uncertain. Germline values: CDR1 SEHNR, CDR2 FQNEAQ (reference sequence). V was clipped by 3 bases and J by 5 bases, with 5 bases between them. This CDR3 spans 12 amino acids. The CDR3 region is CASSFGDQPQHF. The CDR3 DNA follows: TGTGCCAGCAGCTTTGGAGATCAGCCCCAGCATTTT.

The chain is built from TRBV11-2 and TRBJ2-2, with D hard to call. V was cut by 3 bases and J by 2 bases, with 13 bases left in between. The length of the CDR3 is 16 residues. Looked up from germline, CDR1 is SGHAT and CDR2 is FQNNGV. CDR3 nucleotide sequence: TGTGCCAGCAGCTTCAACAGTGCCTCCAACACCGGGGAGCTGTTTTTT. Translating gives CASSFNSASNTGELFF.

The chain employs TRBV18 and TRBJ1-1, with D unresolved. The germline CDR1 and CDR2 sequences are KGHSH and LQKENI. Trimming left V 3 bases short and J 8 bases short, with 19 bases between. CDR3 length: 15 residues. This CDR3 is CASSPLKGGMTEAFF. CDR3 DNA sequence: TGTGCCAGCTCACCCCTGAAGGGCGGTATGACAGAAGCTTTCTTT.

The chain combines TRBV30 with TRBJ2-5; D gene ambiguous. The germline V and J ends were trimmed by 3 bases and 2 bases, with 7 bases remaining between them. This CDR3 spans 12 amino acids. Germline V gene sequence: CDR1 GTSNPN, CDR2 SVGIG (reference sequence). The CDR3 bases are TGTGCCTGGAGGGATCAACAAGAGACCCAGTACTTC. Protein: CAWRDQQETQYF.